Listed here are 19 T cell receptor beta chains from one sample, sequenced in a study of T cell repertoires in cytomegalovirus infection. No antigen has been assigned to these receptors. A single record per CDR3 protein comes from TCRdb applying MiXCR to the reads. In the table there are 600,000 to 700,000 distinct CDR3 sequences, around 32% of which are singletons. Material: cultured PBMCs, obtained from culture after CMV antigen stimulation. All receptors derive from a human donor in good health (CMV status not recorded). Some clones in this sample may be carry-over from other donors' samples.

V and J are TRBV2 and TRBJ1-5; no reliable D call. V dropped 7 bases and J dropped 3 bases, with 16 bases sitting between them. The CDR3 sequence is 15 residues long. Per the germline V gene, CDR1 is SNHLY and CDR2 is FYNNEI. The CDR3 DNA reads TGTGCCAGCACTACTGCCGGACGTCTCAATCAGCCCCAGCATTTT. This gives the protein CASTTAGRLNQPQHF.

This clonotype was observed a few times. The chain recombines TRBV12-3 or TRBV12-4 with TRBJ2-5; TRBD1 might be the D (6 bases). The V gene lost 7 bases and the J gene lost 7 bases, with 16 bases spanning the gap. This CDR3 is built from 13 residues. CDR3 in amino acids: CASTRTERGTQYF. The CDR3, as DNA: TGTGCCAGCACTAGGACAGAAAGGGGGACCCAGTACTTC.

The CDR3 reads CSARLAGGLGDTQYF. The CDR3 DNA follows: TGCAGTGCCAGACTAGCGGGAGGCCTCGGGGATACGCAGTATTTT. The genes are TRBV20-1 and TRBJ2-3, with TRBD2 matching over 13 bases. After removal of 6 bases from V and 6 bases from J, the junction contained 9 bases not matched to a gene. Germline V lookup: CDR1 DFQATT, CDR2 SNEGSKA (reference sequence). The CDR3 extends over 15 amino acids.

The chain's CDR3 is CASSIRPLRLATSSDTQYF. The DNA of the CDR3 is TGTGCCAGTAGCATCCGACCTCTACGACTAGCCACGAGCTCAGATACGCAGTATTTT. This chain links TRBV19 with TRBJ2-3; 7 nucleotides align to TRBD2. The V gene end was trimmed by 6 bases and the J gene end by 4 bases; junction bases not matched to a gene: 22. Germline V gives CDR1 LNHDA, CDR2 SQIVND (reference sequence). This CDR3 has 19 residues.

This clonotype was seen more than once but under ten times. The genes are TRBV12-3 or TRBV12-4 and TRBJ1-1, with TRBD1 identical over 7 bases. With V trimmed by 11 bases and J by 0 bases, 9 bases remained unmatched. This CDR3 comprises 14 residues. The CDR3 bases are TGTGCCTCCTGGGACAGCGCCTTGAACACTGAAGCTTTCTTT. Amino acid sequence: CASWDSALNTEAFF.

The J gene is TRBJ2-1, the V gene TRBV27; TRBD1 is a possible D gene (6 bases). Germline V gene data show CDR1 as MNHEY and CDR2 as SMNVEV (reference sequence). The CDR3 is made up of 11 amino acids. Trimming removed 6 bases at V and 10 bases at J, with 10 bases between. The CDR3 DNA is TGTGCCAGCAGCGACGGGACAGAGCAGTTCTTC. It encodes CASSDGTEQFF.

The chain joins TRBV2 to TRBJ2-3; D is unclear. Germline-derived CDR1 and CDR2 are SNHLY and FYNNEI. The V gene lost 5 bases and the J gene lost 2 bases, with 17 bases spanning the gap. The CDR3 contains 16 residues. This chain's CDR3 is CASSSPRVAFTDTQYF. CDR3 sequence (DNA): TGTGCCAGCAGTTCCCCTCGCGTTGCCTTCACAGATACGCAGTATTTT.

In DNA form, the CDR3 reads TGTGCCAGTAATGGAGGCGCCCCCTGGGGGGATACGCAGTATTTT. Translation gives CASNGGAPWGDTQYF. This rearrangement joins TRBV19 to TRBJ2-3; D tentatively fits TRBD1 or TRBD2 (5 bases each). V was trimmed by 7 bases and J by 6 bases, leaving 20 bases between them. CDR1 is LNHDA and CDR2 is SQIVND in the germline V gene (reference sequence). This CDR3 is 15 amino acids long.

This clonotype appeared many times. The chain recombines TRBV7-2 with TRBJ1-2; D is unclear. The germline V gene encodes CDR1 SGHTA and CDR2 FQGNSA. Trimming removed 1 base at V and 1 base at J, with 7 bases between. The CDR3 covers 14 residues. CDR3 bases: TGTGCCAGCAGCTTAGACAGTCTTAACTATGGCTACACCTTC. Protein product: CASSLDSLNYGYTF.

This clonotype was counted only a few times. The rearrangement links TRBV6-1 to TRBJ2-5, with D perhaps TRBD2 (6 bases). Trimming cost V 1 base and J 0 bases, with 9 bases left between them. The CDR3 totals 15 residues. CDR1 and CDR2 (germline): MNHNS, SASEGT. The CDR3 is CASSEVRGYQETQYF. CDR3 coding DNA: TGTGCCAGCAGTGAAGTACGGGGGTACCAAGAGACCCAGTACTTC.

The genes are TRBV20-1 and TRBJ2-5; 11 bases align to TRBD2. Germline values: CDR1 DFQATT, CDR2 SNEGSKA (reference sequence). J was trimmed by 5 bases and V by 4 bases; bases with no gene match: 9. This CDR3 spans 15 amino acids. CDR3: CSAIPLAGGRETQYF. The DNA of the CDR3 is TGCAGTGCTATTCCCCTAGCGGGAGGCCGGGAGACCCAGTACTTC.

The chain links TRBV5-1 to TRBJ2-1, with 8 positions matching TRBD1. The germline V gene has CDR1 SGHRS and CDR2 YFSETQ. The V segment lost 5 bases and the J segment 5 bases; nucleotides outside the gene matches: 3. The CDR3 length is 13 residues. CDR3 coding DNA: TGCGCCAGCAGTTGGACAGGGAACAATGAGCAGTTCTTC. Its protein product is CASSWTGNNEQFF.

This clonotype showed up many times. This chain links TRBV12-3 or TRBV12-4 with TRBJ1-1; 7 bases line up with TRBD1. The CDR3 sequence is 14 residues long. Trimming removed 6 bases from V and 4 bases from J; junction bases left unmatched: 8. The chain's CDR3 is CASRLDRPLTEAFF. In DNA form, the CDR3 reads TGTGCCAGCAGGCTGGACAGGCCTCTCACTGAAGCTTTCTTT.

This chain links TRBV12-3 or TRBV12-4 with TRBJ1-1; TRBD1 agrees at 7 bases. J gave up 4 bases and V 3 bases, and 2 bases lay outside the gene matches. The CDR3 is made up of 13 amino acids. The CDR3 region has the DNA TGTGCCAGCAGTTTCGACAGGGTCACTGAAGCTTTCTTT. It encodes CASSFDRVTEAFF.

J is TRBJ1-4 and V is TRBV27; 8 positions agree with TRBD1. This CDR3 has 14 amino acids. The germline V gene encodes CDR1 MNHEY and CDR2 SMNVEV (reference sequence). Trimming removed 6 bases from V and 7 bases from J; junction bases left unmatched: 7. For the CDR3, the DNA is TGTGCCAGCAGCCTTAACAGGGGGAGTGAAAAACTGTTTTTT. This translates into CASSLNRGSEKLFF.

In this sample, this clonotype turned up a few times. The chain carries TRBV12-3 or TRBV12-4 and TRBJ1-1; D might be TRBD1 (6 bases). The CDR3 length is 14 residues. The V gene lost 4 bases and the J gene lost 4 bases, with 13 bases spanning the gap. Written as DNA, the CDR3 is TGTGCCAGCAGTTCGACAGGAGGGAGCACTGAAGCTTTCTTT. Protein sequence: CASSSTGGSTEAFF.

The V gene is TRBV19, the J gene TRBJ2-1; TRBD1 is a possible D gene (8 bases). The length of the CDR3 is 15 residues. The germline V gene encodes CDR1 LNHDA and CDR2 SQIVND (reference sequence). With 9 bases removed from V and 3 bases from J, the gap between germline ends came to 18 bases. Written as DNA, the CDR3 is TGTGCCAGCTCCCCCGGGGGGACAGGCTACAATGAGCAGTTCTTC. This encodes CASSPGGTGYNEQFF.

In regard to this clonotype: The conserved phenylalanine or tryptophan is not found at the CDR3 terminus, so this likely reflects a read error. The limits of the CDR3 on the DNA are not certain, so only TCRdb's listed CDR3 is given. V usage is TRBV4-3 and J usage is TRBJ2-1; the listed D gene, TRBD2, was not tested against the DNA. The CDR3 length is 14 residues, termini included. Per the germline V gene, CDR1 is LGHNA and CDR2 is YSLEER. CDR3 residues: CASSQPTSGGAEFL.

The chain links TRBV19 to TRBJ2-7, with 7 bases that match TRBD2. CDR3 length: 16 amino acids. The J segment lost 1 base and the V segment lost 8 bases, leaving 14 bases of the junction unmatched. Germline V gene lookup returns CDR1 LNHDA and CDR2 SQIVND (reference sequence). The CDR3 reads CASQTTAGRKSYEQYF. The CDR3 bases are TGTGCCAGTCAGACCACAGCGGGAAGGAAGTCCTACGAGCAGTACTTC. The full variable domain, completed using reference TRBV19 and TRBJ2-7, is DGGITQSPKYLFRKEGQNVTLSCEQNLNHDAMYWYRQDPGQGLRLIYYSQIVNDFQKGDIAEGYSVSREKKESFPLTVTSAQKNPTAFYLCASQTTAGRKSYEQYFGPGTRLTVT.